One TCR beta chain is described in this entry. cDNA came from about 0.5 to 1 ug RNA primed by random hexamers. MiXCR, run by TCRdb on the immunoSEQ multiplex PCR reads, gives a single entry per CDR3 protein. Found here are hundreds of thousands of distinct CDR3 sequences, about 94% of them singletons; the top ten hold 0.065% to 0.08%. These data originate in a study of CD8 T cells in Susac syndrome. Germline V lookup: CDR1 SGHRS, CDR2 YFSETQ. This CDR3 is 14 amino acids long. Trimming left V 4 bases short and J 1 base short, with 11 bases between. The sequence was obtained from a human donor with multiple sclerosis. The source material was CD4+ T cells from PBMCs. The rearrangement uses TRBV5-1 and TRBJ2-5, with a tentative D call TRBD1 (6 bases). The CDR3 bases are TGCGCCAGCAGCAGGGGGACCCCCCAAGAGACCCAGTACTTC. Residues: CASSRGTPQETQYF.